This entry describes one TCR beta chain. Only in-frame clones appear in the TCRdb table, and some are missing; sequencing was by immunoSEQ multiplex PCR. The table lists approximately 82,000 clones, over 90% of them singletons. Germline CDR1 reads SGHKS; CDR2 reads YYEKEE (reference sequence). The V gene lost 1 base and the J gene lost 8 bases, with 16 bases spanning the gap. The CDR3 is 15 amino acids. The sample belongs to a study of control samples from healthy donors and cancer patients. The receptor was derived from a woman aged 18 to 35 in good health. Sequencing was carried out using blood. The chain is built from TRBV5-5 and TRBJ2-1; a weak D match, TRBD2 (6 bases). The chain's CDR3 is CASSLMGAGMDEQFF. The CDR3 DNA sequence: TGTGCCAGCAGCTTGATGGGCGCGGGGATGGATGAGCAGTTCTTC.